This T cell receptor beta chain was obtained from a study of blood T cell repertoires in COVID-19. Across the whole study: Spain, Italy and the United States supplied samples that represented acute and convalescent COVID-19. Nucleic acid was either cDNA or gDNA, and it came from T cells, B-cell-depleted T cells, or PBMCs.

Germline CDR1 LNHDA, CDR2 SQIVND (reference sequence). CDR3 length: 14 residues. Trimming pared 6 bases from V and 0 bases from J, leaving 11 bases between. In the source study's methods: For nucleated cells, counts were estimated from reference gene primer amplification. Produced via immunoSEQ multiplex PCR; TCRdb's table is partial and in-frame only. The V and J calls and clone size come from that table; D and trimming were worked out from the DNA. The table records approximately 270,000 clones, 75% to 90% of them present only once. The sample taken for sequencing was peripheral blood. This TCR was sampled from a woman between 70 and 85 years old with acute or convalescent COVID-19. The rearrangement links TRBV19 to TRBJ1-1; D remains unclear. CDR3 loop: CASRMTNLNTEAFF. The CDR3 region has the DNA TGTGCCAGTAGGATGACAAACCTGAACACTGAAGCTTTCTTT.